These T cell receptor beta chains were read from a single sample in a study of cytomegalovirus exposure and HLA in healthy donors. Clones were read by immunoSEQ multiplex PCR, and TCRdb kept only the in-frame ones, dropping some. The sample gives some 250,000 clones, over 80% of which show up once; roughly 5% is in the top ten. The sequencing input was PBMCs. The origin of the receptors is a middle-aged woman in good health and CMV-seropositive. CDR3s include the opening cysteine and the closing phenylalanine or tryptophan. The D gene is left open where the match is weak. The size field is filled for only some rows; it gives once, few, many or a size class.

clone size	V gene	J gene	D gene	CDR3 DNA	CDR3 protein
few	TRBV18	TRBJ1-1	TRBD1	TGTGCCAGCTCACCCGGGACAGGGGTGAACACTGAAGCTTTCTTT	CASSPGTGVNTEAFF
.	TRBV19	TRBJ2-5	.	TGTGCCAGTAGTGCCGAGGTCCAAGAGACCCAGTACTTC	CASSAEVQETQYF
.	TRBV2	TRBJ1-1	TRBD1	TGTGCCAGCAACTGGGGAGGACAGGGGAGTACTGAAGCTTTCTTT	CASNWGGQGSTEAFF
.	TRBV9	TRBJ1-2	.	TGTGCCAGCTCCCTCCGTAACTATGGCTACACCTTC	CASSLRNYGYTF
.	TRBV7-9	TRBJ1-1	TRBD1	TGTGCCAGCAGACCAAGGACAGGGGCCGGGAACACTGAAGCTTTCTTT	CASRPRTGAGNTEAFF
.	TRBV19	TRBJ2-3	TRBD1	TGTGCCAGTAGTTTTGTCTTCAGGGGGCGCGTAGATACGCAGTATTTT	CASSFVFRGRVDTQYF
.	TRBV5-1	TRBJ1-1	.	TGCGCCAGCAGCCCTAACGCAGGGTGGACTGAAGCTTTCTTT	CASSPNAGWTEAFF
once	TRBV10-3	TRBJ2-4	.	TGTGCCATCACCTCGAGTCCGGGTGAAAACATTCAGTACTTC	CAITSSPGENIQYF
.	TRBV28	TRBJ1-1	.	TGTGCCAGCAGTTGTGAACGCACCCTGATCCAGGGGAACACTGAAGCTTTCTTT	CASSCERTLIQGNTEAFF
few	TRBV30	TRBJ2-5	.	TGTGCCTGGAGTAACAGGGGAGGAGAGACCCAGTACTTC	CAWSNRGGETQYF
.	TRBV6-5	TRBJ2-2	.	TGTGCCAGCAGTTACTCGGGAGAAGGGAACACCGGGGAGCTGTTTTTT	CASSYSGEGNTGELFF
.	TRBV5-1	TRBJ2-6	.	TGCGCCAGCAGCTTGGGGGACACGGCTTACTCTGGGGCCAACGTCCTGACTTTC	CASSLGDTAYSGANVLTF
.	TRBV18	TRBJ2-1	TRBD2	TGTGCCAGCTCGCCCACTAGCGGGGAGTACAATGAGCAGTTCTTC	CASSPTSGEYNEQFF
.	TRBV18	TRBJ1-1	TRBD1	TGTGCCAGCTCATCGAGTATAACGACAGGGGACACTGAAGCTTTCTTT	CASSSSITTGDTEAFF
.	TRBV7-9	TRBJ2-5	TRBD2	TGTGCCAGCAGCGGCATGTCCGGGACTAGCGGGGAGACCCAGTACTTC	CASSGMSGTSGETQYF
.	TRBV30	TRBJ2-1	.	TGTGCCTGGAGTGCCGGAGTAGTTCCCCACAATGAGCAGTTCTTC	CAWSAGVVPHNEQFF
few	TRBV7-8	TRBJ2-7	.	TGTGCCAGCAGCATCTCGGGACTGAACTACGAGCAGTACTTC	CASSISGLNYEQYF
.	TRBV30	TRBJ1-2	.	TGTGCCTGGAGTAACAGGGTTGATCATGGCTACACCTTC	CAWSNRVDHGYTF
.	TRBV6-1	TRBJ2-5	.	TGTGCCAGCAATCGGGACACCAAAGAGACCCAGTACTTC	CASNRDTKETQYF
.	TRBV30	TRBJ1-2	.	TGTGCCTGGAGTGTACTAGACATGGGCGGCTACACCTTC	CAWSVLDMGGYTF